These 17 T cell receptor beta chains originate from one sample sequenced in a study of cytomegalovirus exposure and HLA in healthy donors. Researchers ran the PCR with 60 Vbeta and 13 Jbeta primers. Using immunoSEQ multiplex PCR, the repertoire was profiled, and TCRdb retains in-frame clones only, with some absent. This table holds 150,000 to 200,000 clones, roughly 80% found once. Input material: PBMCs. Receptor source: a female donor in good health and CMV-seronegative.

The V call is TRBV12-5, the J call TRBJ2-7, with D hard to call. The length of the CDR3 is 12 residues. CDR1 LGHNT and CDR2 FRNRAP come from the germline V gene. CDR3 nucleotides: TGTGCGAGGCAGCGAATCTCCTACGAGCAGTACTTC. Protein product: CARQRISYEQYF.

The V and J genes are TRBV10-3 and TRBJ1-2; 11 bases are a match to TRBD1. Germline V gene sequence: CDR1 ENHRY, CDR2 SYGVKD. The CDR3 covers 19 residues. The J segment lost 4 bases and the V segment lost 0 bases, leaving 13 bases of the junction unmatched. CDR3 DNA: TGTGCCATCAGTGAGTCCGGGGTCGCGGGGACAGGGGGTAGCTATGGCTACACCTTC. It yields the protein CAISESGVAGTGGSYGYTF.

The rearrangement links TRBV4-2 to TRBJ2-7, with a tentative D call TRBD2 (6 bases). The V gene lost 5 bases and the J gene lost 2 bases, with 16 bases spanning the gap. The germline CDR1 and CDR2 sequences are LGHNA and YNFKEQ. The CDR3 totals 15 residues. CDR3 in amino acids: CASSYNGLAAYEQYF. CDR3 bases: TGTGCCAGCAGCTACAACGGTTTAGCGGCCTACGAGCAGTACTTC.

V is TRBV5-1 and J is TRBJ2-5; tentatively, D is TRBD1 (5 bases). The CDR3 runs to 14 residues. Germline V lookup: CDR1 SGHRS, CDR2 YFSETQ. With 0 bases removed from V and 0 bases from J, the gap between germline ends came to 6 bases. The CDR3 protein is CASSLEQDQETQYF. As DNA, the CDR3 is TGCGCCAGCAGCTTGGAACAGGACCAAGAGACCCAGTACTTC.

Comment on this clone: Other DNA sequences in this specimen translate into the identical CDR3. V gene TRBV5-6 combines with J gene TRBJ1-1; 10 bases match TRBD1. The CDR3 length is 15 residues. CDR1 and CDR2 from the germline V gene are SGHDT and YYEEEE. With V trimmed by 4 bases and J by 1 base, 4 bases remained unmatched. The CDR3 spells CASSAGTGANTEAFF. In nucleotides, the CDR3 is TGTGCCAGCAGCGCCGGGACAGGGGCGAACACTGAAGCTTTCTTT.

This clone has more than one count but fewer than ten. This chain uses TRBV14 with TRBJ2-7; D gene ambiguous. Looked up from germline, CDR1 is SGHDN and CDR2 is FVKESK. The length of the CDR3 is 12 residues. V lost 1 base, J lost 11 bases, and 12 bases lay in between. CDR3 sequence reads: CASSQGPMFKYF. The CDR3 nucleotides are TGTGCCAGCAGCCAAGGCCCTATGTTCAAGTACTTC.

The V and J genes are TRBV7-9 and TRBJ1-2; 7 positions agree with TRBD1. Losses at the gene ends were 2 bases for V and 3 bases for J; bases not matched to a gene: 6. Germline lookup yields CDR1 SEHNR and CDR2 FQNEAQ (reference sequence). This CDR3 spans 15 amino acids. The CDR3, as DNA: TGTGCCAGCAGCTTAAAGACTCAGGGGGACTATGGCTACACCTTC. This sequence encodes CASSLKTQGDYGYTF.

The V call is TRBV5-4, the J call TRBJ1-2, with 11 bases lining up with TRBD1. This CDR3 contains 14 residues. The germline V gene encodes CDR1 SGHNT and CDR2 YYREEE (reference sequence). J gave up 3 bases and V 3 bases, and 1 base lay outside the gene matches. CDR3 in amino acids: CASSSGQGDYGYTF. DNA of the CDR3: TGTGCCAGCAGCTCGGGACAGGGGGACTATGGCTACACCTTC.

The chain uses TRBV14 and TRBJ1-1; 11 nucleotides line up with TRBD1. V lost 2 bases and J lost 4; bases outside the gene matches: 6. Germline assignment: CDR1 SGHDN and CDR2 FVKESK. This CDR3 has 16 amino acids. The CDR3 region is CASSQLSGTGGTEAFF. The CDR3 region has the DNA TGTGCCAGCAGCCAACTATCCGGGACAGGGGGCACTGAAGCTTTCTTT.

In DNA, the CDR3 is TGTGCCAGCAGTTTATACGGGGGGCAGGGGAGACGCGAGCAGTACTTC. This codes for CASSLYGGQGRREQYF. The rearrangement joins TRBV27 to TRBJ2-7; weak D call: TRBD2 (7 bases). V was shortened by 1 base and J by 6 bases, with 19 bases between the two germline ends. There are 16 residues in the CDR3. The V gene's germline CDR1 is MNHEY and CDR2 SMNVEV (reference sequence).

The V and J genes are TRBV5-1 and TRBJ2-5; D uncertain. Deletions cut 0 bases from V and 2 bases from J, with 8 bases between. The germline CDR1 and CDR2 sequences are SGHRS and YFSETQ. This CDR3 contains 14 residues. For the CDR3, the DNA is TGCGCCAGCAGCTTGGCTCCCCCGCAAGAGACCCAGTACTTC. This codes for CASSLAPPQETQYF. The variable domain in full, completed from reference TRBV5-1 and TRBJ2-5, reads KAGVTQTPRYLIKTRGQQVTLSCSPISGHRSVSWYQQTPGQGLQFLFEYFSETQRNKGNFPGRFSGRQFSNSRSEMNVSTLELGDSALYLCASSLAPPQETQYFGPGTRLLVL.

V usage is TRBV6-1 and J usage is TRBJ2-1; TRBD1 aligns across 7 bases. Looked up from germline, CDR1 is MNHNS and CDR2 is SASEGT. Trimming took 4 bases from V and 6 from J; bases not matched to a gene: 12. The CDR3 loop spans 16 amino acids. DNA for the CDR3: TGTGCCAGCAGTGGCCCGACAGGGAGACGGGGCAATGAGCAGTTCTTC. Translating it yields CASSGPTGRRGNEQFF.

The V and J genes are TRBV5-1 and TRBJ2-1; D gene uncertain. Germline loops: CDR1 SGHRS, CDR2 YFSETQ. Trimming took off 6 bases at V and 0 bases at J, with 10 bases between the two ends. CDR3 size: 14 residues. The CDR3 loop reads CASNQIDSYNEQFF. The CDR3, as DNA: TGCGCCAGCAACCAAATAGACTCCTACAATGAGCAGTTCTTC. Using reference TRBV5-1 and TRBJ2-1 for the parts outside the CDR3, the full variable domain is KAGVTQTPRYLIKTRGQQVTLSCSPISGHRSVSWYQQTPGQGLQFLFEYFSETQRNKGNFPGRFSGRQFSNSRSEMNVSTLELGDSALYLCASNQIDSYNEQFFGPGTRLTVL.

This rearrangement joins TRBV27 to TRBJ2-7; D call uncertain. The V gene lost 3 bases and the J gene lost 4 bases, with 10 bases spanning the gap. Per germline, CDR1 MNHEY and CDR2 SMNVEV (reference sequence). This CDR3 spans 13 amino acids. CDR3 in amino acids: CASSFPGSYEQYF. CDR3 nucleotide sequence: TGTGCCAGCAGTTTCCCGGGTTCGTACGAGCAGTACTTC.

The rearrangement joins TRBV30 to TRBJ1-2, with 7 bases that match TRBD1. V trimming: 2 bases; J trimming: 4 bases; junction bases outside the gene matches: 7. The CDR3 has 14 amino acids. The germline CDR1 and CDR2 sequences are GTSNPN and SVGIG (reference sequence). The CDR3 nucleotides are TGTGCCTGGAGTAGCCAGGGGGAGGCCTATGGCTACACCTTC. This encodes CAWSSQGEAYGYTF.

V gene TRBV28 combines with J gene TRBJ2-5, with TRBD1 matching over 9 bases. With V trimmed by 10 bases and J by 2 bases, 8 bases remained unmatched. CDR1 and CDR2 (germline): MDHEN, SYDVKM. The CDR3 consists of 14 residues. CDR3 loop: CATEDRGWQETQYF. CDR3 DNA: TGTGCCACCGAGGACAGGGGTTGGCAAGAGACCCAGTACTTC.

The chain is built from TRBV5-8 and TRBJ2-7; TRBD2 is a possible D gene (6 bases). Germline V gene data show CDR1 as SGHTS and CDR2 as YDEGEE. This CDR3 is built from 15 residues. V lost 2 bases and J 1 base, leaving 13 bases between the germline ends. The CDR3 region has the DNA TGTGCCAGCAGCTTTGGCGGGATTTTATCCTACGAGCAGTACTTC. The encoded protein is CASSFGGILSYEQYF.